This TCR beta chain was recorded in a study of blood T cell repertoires in COVID-19. Study background: PBMCs, B-cell-depleted T cells, or T cells provided the cDNA or gDNA that made up the material.

The CDR3 covers 12 residues. The germline CDR1 and CDR2 sequences are MNHEY and SVGEGT. V lost 0 bases and J 10 bases, leaving 4 bases between the germline ends. Method: immunoSEQ multiplex PCR; TCRdb's copy keeps in-frame clones and lacks some. Here the sample spans approximately 110,000 clones, 60% to 80% being singletons. The sequenced material came from peripheral blood. The sequence came from a man aged 80 or over with COVID-19, enrolled during active disease. The genes are TRBV6-2 or TRBV6-3 and TRBJ1-6; D is uncertain. CDR3 residues: CASSYSRSPLHF. CDR3 coding DNA: TGTGCCAGCAGTTACTCTAGATCACCCCTCCACTTT.